This passage covers 30 T cell receptor beta chains from one sample sequenced in a study of graft-versus-host responses after intestinal transplantation. The data were produced by immunoSEQ multiplex PCR, yet TCRdb's version contains in-frame clones alone and is incomplete. The sample lists nearly 95,000 clones, just over 90% occurring once. Their antigen targets remain unknown. Sample: unstimulated CD8+ T cells sorted from spleen or lymph node cells, taken before intestinal transplant. Source of these receptors: a human donor who received an intestinal transplant.

This clone has only one observation. V gene TRBV19 combines with J gene TRBJ2-5, with 7 positions matching TRBD1. Germline V CDR1 and CDR2: LNHDA, SQIVND (reference sequence). Unmatched junction bases numbered 11, after V lost 5 bases and J lost 5 bases. The CDR3 has 15 residues. CDR3 bases: TGTGCCAGTAGTTTTACAGGGGCAGTGTGGGAGACCCAGTACTTC. Residues: CASSFTGAVWETQYF.

The chain uses TRBV7-9 and TRBJ2-3; 7 nucleotides agree with TRBD1. Germline assignment: CDR1 SEHNR and CDR2 FQNEAQ (reference sequence). CDR3 length: 16 amino acids. V dropped 5 bases and J dropped 0; count of bases not matched to a gene: 8. CDR3: CASSGITGVSTDTQYF. CDR3 coding DNA: TGTGCCAGCAGCGGGATCACAGGGGTTAGCACAGATACGCAGTATTTT. The complete variable domain, with remaining parts taken from reference TRBV7-9 and TRBJ2-3, reads DTGVSQNPRHKITKRGQNVTFRCDPISEHNRLYWYRQTLGQGPEFLTYFQNEAQLEKSRLLSDRFSAERPKGSFSTLEIQRTEQGDSAMYLCASSGITGVSTDTQYFGPGTRLTVL.

This chain uses TRBV19 with TRBJ2-7; TRBD1 might be the D (6 bases). Trimming left V 5 bases short and J 2 bases short, with 10 bases between. The CDR3 length is 13 residues. Germline CDR1 and CDR2: LNHDA and SQIVND (reference sequence). CDR3 sequence (DNA): TGTGCCAGTAGTTTCGGGACACCCTACGAGCAGTACTTC. It yields the protein CASSFGTPYEQYF.

As regards this clone: Different DNA sequences within this sample yield the same CDR3. The gene calls are TRBV7-9 and TRBJ1-1; perhaps TRBD1 as D (6 bases). Trimming removed 5 bases at V and 5 bases at J, with 9 bases between. This CDR3 region has 12 residues. Germline V gives CDR1 SEHNR, CDR2 FQNEAQ (reference sequence). This chain's CDR3 is CASSPRGTEAFF. The CDR3 DNA is TGTGCCAGCAGCCCCAGGGGTACTGAAGCTTTCTTT.

V gene TRBV7-9 combines with J gene TRBJ2-1; D is unresolved. Germline V gene lookup returns CDR1 SEHNR and CDR2 FQNEAQ (reference sequence). Trimming pared 5 bases from V and 8 bases from J, leaving 7 bases between. The length of the CDR3 is 11 residues. CDR3 nucleotides: TGTGCCAGCAGCCACTCCGATGAGCAGTTCTTC. Its protein product is CASSHSDEQFF.

The V gene is TRBV4-3, the J gene TRBJ1-2, with D unclear. Germline V lookup: CDR1 LGHNA, CDR2 YSLEER. This CDR3 comprises 16 residues. The V gene lost 0 bases and the J gene lost 4 bases, with 15 bases spanning the gap. CDR3 sequence: CASSQDRSPGGYGYTF. In DNA, the CDR3 is TGCGCCAGCAGCCAAGATAGGTCGCCCGGAGGCTATGGCTACACCTTC.

This chain links TRBV5-1 with TRBJ2-7; possibly TRBD2 for D (6 bases). The CDR3 is 14 amino acids. Trimming cost V 4 bases and J 5 bases, with 16 bases left between them. The germline V gene has CDR1 SGHRS and CDR2 YFSETQ. Here the CDR3 reads CASSPGGILDEQYF. CDR3 bases: TGCGCCAGCAGCCCCGGCGGGATTCTAGACGAGCAGTACTTC.

This clone appeared once. CDR3 DNA: TGTGCCAGCAGTTTCAGCGGGAGGACGTTCGGCTATGGACCCCTCCACTTT. Its protein product is CASSFSGRTFGYGPLHF. The J gene is TRBJ1-6, the V gene TRBV27; D gene uncertain. The V and J ends lost 3 bases and 12 bases respectively, with 24 bases between them. The CDR3 length is 17 residues. The germline V gene has CDR1 MNHEY and CDR2 SMNVEV (reference sequence).

The rearrangement links TRBV10-3 to TRBJ2-7; 9 nucleotides match TRBD1. The trim removed 2 bases at V and 3 bases at J, leaving 5 bases unmatched. This CDR3 spans 15 amino acids. Germline CDR1 is ENHRY and CDR2 is SYGVKD. Written as DNA, the CDR3 is TGTGCCATCAGTGAGCCGGGACAGGGAATCTACGAGCAGTACTTC. Residues: CAISEPGQGIYEQYF.

V is TRBV5-6 and J is TRBJ1-6; no firm D call. CDR1 is SGHDT and CDR2 is YYEEEE in the germline V gene. The CDR3 has 12 amino acids. Trimming removed 0 bases from V and 10 bases from J, with 5 bases in between. CDR3 loop: CASSLAPSPLHF. In DNA form, the CDR3 reads TGTGCCAGCAGCTTGGCCCCATCACCCCTCCACTTT.

The chain carries TRBV6-5 and TRBJ1-1; possibly TRBD1 for D (5 bases). This CDR3 is built from 13 residues. The germline V gene has CDR1 MNHEY and CDR2 SVGAGI. The ends were cut back, 6 bases at V and 5 bases at J, with 13 bases in the middle. CDR3 DNA sequence: TGTGCCAGCAGGGGGGGACGTGGTACTGAAGCTTTCTTT. Residues: CASRGGRGTEAFF.

V usage is TRBV19 and J usage is TRBJ2-7; possibly TRBD2 for D (6 bases). The CDR3 runs to 14 residues. The V gene's germline CDR1 is LNHDA and CDR2 SQIVND (reference sequence). The V end lost 8 bases, the J end lost 3 bases, and 17 bases lay between the germline ends. CDR3 residues: CASSPDGTFYEQYF. The CDR3 DNA reads as TGTGCCAGTTCCCCCGACGGGACTTTCTACGAGCAGTACTTC.

The chain carries TRBV29-1 and TRBJ2-1; tentatively, D is TRBD2 (6 bases). This CDR3 contains 12 residues. Trimming pared 5 bases from V and 9 bases from J, leaving 14 bases between. Germline-derived CDR1 and CDR2 are SQVTM and ANQGSEA. The CDR3 reads CSVLVLGGEQFF. CDR3 sequence (DNA): TGCAGCGTTCTGGTCCTCGGGGGTGAGCAGTTCTTC.

The chain uses TRBV6-5 and TRBJ1-1, with 7 bases that match TRBD1. The ends lost 5 bases at V and 6 bases at J; junction bases unmatched: 3. The CDR3 is 12 amino acids. Germline V CDR1 and CDR2: MNHEY, SVGAGI. In DNA, the CDR3 is TGTGCCAGCAGTCTCAGGGGGGCTGAAGCTTTCTTT. It is translated as CASSLRGAEAFF.

The chain is built from TRBV6-6 and TRBJ2-3; 8 bases fit TRBD2. With V trimmed by 6 bases and J by 9 bases, 17 bases remained unmatched. Germline V CDR1 and CDR2: MNHNY, SVGAGI (reference sequence). The CDR3 consists of 16 residues. CDR3 in amino acids: CASRDKNTGLAGTQYF. Here the CDR3 DNA reads TGTGCCAGCAGAGACAAAAACACAGGGCTAGCGGGCACGCAGTATTTT.

J is TRBJ1-2 and V is TRBV5-1; D possibly corresponds to TRBD1 (6 bases). The CDR3 sequence is 12 residues long. V was pared by 0 bases and J by 7 bases, with 7 bases between. Germline V gene sequence: CDR1 SGHRS, CDR2 YFSETQ. CDR3 bases: TGCGCCAGCAGCTTGGGACAGGCTGGCTACACCTTC. This codes for CASSLGQAGYTF. Together with reference TRBV5-1 and TRBJ1-2, the CDR3 gives the full variable domain: KAGVTQTPRYLIKTRGQQVTLSCSPISGHRSVSWYQQTPGQGLQFLFEYFSETQRNKGNFPGRFSGRQFSNSRSEMNVSTLELGDSALYLCASSLGQAGYTFGSGTRLTVV.

The chain employs TRBV30 and TRBJ2-1; 9 nucleotides match TRBD2. The CDR3 is made up of 15 amino acids. Losses at the gene ends were 3 bases for V and 9 bases for J; bases not matched to a gene: 12. Germline V gene sequence: CDR1 GTSNPN, CDR2 SVGIG (reference sequence). Written as DNA, the CDR3 is TGTGCCTGGAGCCGCCGCGGGGGGGCTTGGGGTGAGCAGTTCTTC. Residues: CAWSRRGGAWGEQFF.

V usage is TRBV30 and J usage is TRBJ1-4; perhaps TRBD1 as D (6 bases). Trimming shortened V by 6 bases and J by 2 bases, and 7 bases separated the two germline ends. CDR1 and CDR2 (germline): GTSNPN, SVGIG (reference sequence). The CDR3 has 12 amino acids. CDR3 coding DNA: TGTGCCTGCACAGGGACTAATGAAAAACTGTTTTTT. Translation gives CACTGTNEKLFF.

This clone was detected only once. The rearrangement joins TRBV6-1 to TRBJ2-3; D is unresolved. Germline CDR1 and CDR2: MNHNS and SASEGT. The CDR3 runs to 13 residues. The V end was cut by 2 bases, the J end by 3 bases, with 6 bases between. The CDR3 nucleotides read TGTGCCAGCAGTGAACAGTGGACAGATACGCAGTATTTT. This encodes CASSEQWTDTQYF.

The chain couples TRBV11-2 to TRBJ1-6; D might be TRBD1 (6 bases). From germline, CDR1 is SGHAT and CDR2 FQNNGV. V gave up 2 bases and J gave up 0 bases, with 11 bases separating them. There are 17 residues in the CDR3. The DNA of the CDR3 is TGTGCCAGCAGCTTACGGCAGGGGAGCTCCTATAATTCACCCCTCCACTTT. This encodes CASSLRQGSSYNSPLHF.

V and J are TRBV5-4 and TRBJ2-4; D unclear. Germline V lookup: CDR1 SGHNT, CDR2 YYREEE (reference sequence). The V end was cut by 2 bases, the J end by 4 bases, with 16 bases between. The CDR3 has 16 residues. CDR3 DNA: TGTGCCAGCAGCTTTATGTTGCTAGACCGGAAAAACATTCAGTACTTC. Translated, it gives CASSFMLLDRKNIQYF.

The V call is TRBV19, the J call TRBJ2-5; 9 bases line up with TRBD2. From germline, CDR1 is LNHDA and CDR2 SQIVND (reference sequence). The V segment lost 7 bases and the J segment 5 bases; nucleotides outside the gene matches: 11. The CDR3 totals 15 residues. This CDR3 is CASTKTPSGEETQYF. CDR3 coding DNA: TGTGCCAGTACCAAAACGCCTAGCGGGGAGGAGACCCAGTACTTC.

V and J are TRBV19 and TRBJ2-1; D gene uncertain. Germline V lookup: CDR1 LNHDA, CDR2 SQIVND (reference sequence). The germline V and J ends were trimmed by 1 base and 15 bases, with 16 bases remaining between them. The CDR3 has 13 residues. The CDR3 DNA is TGTGCCAGTAGTATAGTCCTTCCCCAGGTGATGTTCTTC. Translated, it gives CASSIVLPQVMFF.

The J gene is TRBJ1-1, the V gene TRBV19; possibly TRBD1 for D (6 bases). Germline V CDR1 and CDR2: LNHDA, SQIVND (reference sequence). The CDR3 length is 15 residues. With 3 bases removed from V and 3 bases from J, the gap between germline ends came to 14 bases. The CDR3 reads CASSIFKQGYTEAFF. CDR3 DNA: TGTGCCAGTAGTATTTTTAAACAGGGATACACTGAAGCTTTCTTT.

The rearrangement links TRBV30 to TRBJ2-4; possibly TRBD2 for D (7 bases). This CDR3 has 14 amino acids. CDR1 and CDR2 from the germline V gene are GTSNPN and SVGIG (reference sequence). V dropped 0 bases and J dropped 5 bases, with 11 bases sitting between them. CDR3 sequence reads: CAWSVTGGENIQYF. CDR3 bases: TGTGCCTGGAGTGTAACGGGGGGCGAAAACATTCAGTACTTC.

Only one count was recorded for this clone. The J gene is TRBJ1-3, the V gene TRBV19; no reliable D call. This CDR3 is built from 13 residues. Trimming pared 5 bases from V and 11 bases from J, leaving 16 bases between. Germline CDR1 is LNHDA and CDR2 is SQIVND (reference sequence). Here the CDR3 DNA reads TGTGCCAGTAGTTATGCCCGTGAGGAGGCCATATATTTT. Protein: CASSYAREEAIYF.

The chain joins TRBV6-1 to TRBJ2-3; D is possibly TRBD1 (6 bases). The ends were cut back, 3 bases at V and 5 bases at J, with 12 bases in the middle. Germline V gene data show CDR1 as MNHNS and CDR2 as SASEGT. The CDR3 consists of 14 residues. The CDR3 reads CASSDQGSVDTQYF. The DNA of the CDR3 is TGTGCCAGCAGTGATCAGGGGAGCGTAGATACGCAGTATTTT.

The genes are TRBV30 and TRBJ2-1, with D possibly TRBD2 on 5 matching bases. The ends were cut back, 2 bases at V and 6 bases at J, with 11 bases in the middle. Germline CDR1 is GTSNPN and CDR2 is SVGIG (reference sequence). The CDR3 has 13 amino acids. The CDR3 bases are TGTGCCTGGAGTTTTACTGCGGGCAATGAGCAGTTCTTC. It specifies CAWSFTAGNEQFF. Full variable domain (remainder filled in from reference TRBV30 and TRBJ2-1): SQTIHQWPATLVQPVGSPLSLECTVEGTSNPNLYWYRQAAGRGLQLLFYSVGIGQISSEVPQNLSASRPQDRQFILSSKKLLLSDSGFYLCAWSFTAGNEQFFGPGTRLTVL.

A single count supports this clone. The chain has TRBV4-3 and TRBJ2-7; possible D gene TRBD1, 6 bases. Per the germline V gene, CDR1 is LGHNA and CDR2 is YSLEER. The V and J ends lost 1 base and 0 bases respectively, with 7 bases between them. This CDR3 region has 14 residues. The CDR3: CASSQAQGSYEQYF. Here the CDR3 DNA reads TGCGCCAGCAGCCAAGCACAGGGCTCCTACGAGCAGTACTTC.

The J gene is TRBJ2-7, the V gene TRBV7-6; D unclear. The germline CDR1 and CDR2 sequences are SGHVS and FNYEAQ. V lost 2 bases to trimming and J lost 5 bases, with 4 bases between them. The CDR3 sequence is 11 residues long. This chain's CDR3 is CASSLRDEQYF. The CDR3 nucleotides are TGTGCCAGCAGCTTAAGAGACGAGCAGTACTTC.